Listed here is a single T cell receptor (beta chain). The antigen is undetermined. The sample originates from a study of vaccination and CD4 T cells after COVID-19. Across the study: Six males and four females, two Hispanic, made up the convalescents.

Specified treatment: roughly 10-day PBMC culture with coronavirus spike peptide pools or control peptides (ViraFEST assay). The CDR3 totals 13 residues. Trimming removed 2 bases at V and 2 bases at J, with 6 bases between. Germline V CDR1 and CDR2: ENHRY, SYGVKD. Sequence data for DNA of cultured CD4+ T cells were generated by the Oncomine TCR Beta short-read assay. The genomic DNA was obtained from cultured CD4+ T cells by extraction with the QIAamp micro DNA kit. TCRdb analysed the PCR reads with MiXCR anew, one entry per CDR3 protein. Of about 13,000 distinct CDR3 sequences listed, about 51% are singletons.

The clonotype originates from a human donor who had recovered from COVID-19. Material: CD4+ T cells from blood, cultured in vitro. J is TRBJ1-1 and V is TRBV10-3; no clear D. The CDR3 DNA reads TGTGCCATCAGTGAGAGGGATAACACTGAAGCTTTCTTT. Translation: CAISERDNTEAFF.